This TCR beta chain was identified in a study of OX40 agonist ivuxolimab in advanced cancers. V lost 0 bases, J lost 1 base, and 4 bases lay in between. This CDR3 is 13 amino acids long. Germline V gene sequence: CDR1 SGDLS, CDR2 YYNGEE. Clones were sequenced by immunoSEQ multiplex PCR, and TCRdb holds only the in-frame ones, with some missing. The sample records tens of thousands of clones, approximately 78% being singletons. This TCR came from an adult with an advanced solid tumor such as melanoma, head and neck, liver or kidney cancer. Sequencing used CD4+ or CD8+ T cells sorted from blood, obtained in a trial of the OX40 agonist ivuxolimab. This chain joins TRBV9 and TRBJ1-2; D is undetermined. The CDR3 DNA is TGTGCCAGCAGCGTAGTGTATAACTATGGCTACACCTTC. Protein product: CASSVVYNYGYTF.